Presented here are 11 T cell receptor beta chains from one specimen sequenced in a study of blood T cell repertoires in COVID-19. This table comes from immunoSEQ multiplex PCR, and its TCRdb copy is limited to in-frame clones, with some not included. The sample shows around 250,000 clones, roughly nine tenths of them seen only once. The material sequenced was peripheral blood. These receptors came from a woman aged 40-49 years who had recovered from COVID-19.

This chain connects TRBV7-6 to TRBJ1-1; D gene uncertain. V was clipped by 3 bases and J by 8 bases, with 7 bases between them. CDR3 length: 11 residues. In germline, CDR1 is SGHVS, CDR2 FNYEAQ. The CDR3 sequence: CASSLGREAFF. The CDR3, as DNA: TGTGCCAGCAGCTTGGGCAGGGAAGCTTTCTTT.

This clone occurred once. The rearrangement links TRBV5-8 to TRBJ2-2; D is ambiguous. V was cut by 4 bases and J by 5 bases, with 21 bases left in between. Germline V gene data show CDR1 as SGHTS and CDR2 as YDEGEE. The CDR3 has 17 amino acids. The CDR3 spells CASSRPGFGLTTGELFF. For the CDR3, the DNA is TGTGCCAGCAGCCGCCCCGGGTTTGGGTTGACTACCGGGGAGCTGTTTTTT.

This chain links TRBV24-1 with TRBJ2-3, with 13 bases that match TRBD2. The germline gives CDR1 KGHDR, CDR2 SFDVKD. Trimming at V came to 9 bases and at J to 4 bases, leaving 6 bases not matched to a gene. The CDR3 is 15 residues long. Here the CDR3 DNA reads TGTGCCACCCGGACTAGCGGGAGAGAATCAGATACGCAGTATTTT. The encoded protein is CATRTSGRESDTQYF.

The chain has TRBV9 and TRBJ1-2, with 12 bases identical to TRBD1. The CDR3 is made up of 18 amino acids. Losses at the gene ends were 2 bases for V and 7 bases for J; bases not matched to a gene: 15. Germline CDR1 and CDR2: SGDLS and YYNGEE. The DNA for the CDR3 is TGTGCCAGCAGCGTGGATGGCTCCGGGACAGGGGGCGGGACTGGCTACACCTTC. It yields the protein CASSVDGSGTGGGTGYTF.

The chain's CDR3 is CASSFPGQGYTEAFF. CDR3 sequence (DNA): TGTGCCAGCAGCTTCCCGGGACAGGGATACACTGAAGCTTTCTTT. The chain employs TRBV3-1 (or the pseudogene TRBV3-2) and TRBJ1-1, with TRBD1 identical over 9 bases. Per germline, CDR1 LGHDT and CDR2 YNNKEL (reference sequence). Trimming removed 5 bases from V and 3 bases from J; junction bases left unmatched: 7. The length of the CDR3 is 15 residues.

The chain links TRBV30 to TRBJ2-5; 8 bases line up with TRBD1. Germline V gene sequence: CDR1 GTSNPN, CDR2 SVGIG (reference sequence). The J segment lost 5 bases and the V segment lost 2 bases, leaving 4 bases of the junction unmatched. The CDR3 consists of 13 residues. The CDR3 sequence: CAWSTGGLETQYF. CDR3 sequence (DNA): TGTGCCTGGAGTACAGGGGGACTGGAGACCCAGTACTTC.

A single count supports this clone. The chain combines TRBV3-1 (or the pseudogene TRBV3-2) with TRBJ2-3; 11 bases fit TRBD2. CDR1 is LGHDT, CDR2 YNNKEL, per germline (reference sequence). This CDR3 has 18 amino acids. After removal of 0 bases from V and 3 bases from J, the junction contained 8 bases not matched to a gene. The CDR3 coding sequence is TGTGCCAGCAGCCAAGAACCGCTAGCGGGGGGCGGGACAGATACGCAGTATTTT. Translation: CASSQEPLAGGGTDTQYF.

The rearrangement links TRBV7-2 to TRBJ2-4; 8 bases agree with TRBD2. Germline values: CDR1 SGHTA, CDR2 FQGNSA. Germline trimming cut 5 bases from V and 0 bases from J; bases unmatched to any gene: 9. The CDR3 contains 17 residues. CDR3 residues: CASSPAPSGPAKNIQYF. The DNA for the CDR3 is TGTGCCAGCAGCCCAGCCCCTAGCGGGCCAGCCAAAAACATTCAGTACTTC.

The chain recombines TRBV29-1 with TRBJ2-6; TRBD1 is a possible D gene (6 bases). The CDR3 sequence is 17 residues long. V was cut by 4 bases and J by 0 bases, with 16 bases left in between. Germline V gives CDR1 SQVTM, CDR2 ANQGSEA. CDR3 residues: CSVGGQGFISGANVLTF. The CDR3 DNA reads TGCAGCGTTGGAGGGCAGGGGTTCATCTCTGGGGCCAACGTCCTGACTTTC.

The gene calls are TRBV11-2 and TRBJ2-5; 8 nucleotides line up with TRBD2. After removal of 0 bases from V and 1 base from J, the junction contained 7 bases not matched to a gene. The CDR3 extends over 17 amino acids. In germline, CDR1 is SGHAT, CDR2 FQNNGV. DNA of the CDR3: TGTGCCAGCAGCTTAGATCGGGAGGGGAGGGCCCAAGAGACCCAGTACTTC. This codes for CASSLDREGRAQETQYF.

CDR3 nucleotide sequence: TGTGCCAGCAGTTCGACAGAGTATGGCTACACCTTC. Protein: CASSSTEYGYTF. The chain has TRBV6-6 and TRBJ1-2; TRBD1 is a possible D gene (5 bases). This CDR3 comprises 12 residues. The germline CDR1 and CDR2 sequences are MNHNY and SVGAGI (reference sequence). V gave up 4 bases and J gave up 5 bases, with 8 bases separating them.